These 14 T cell receptor beta chains were all obtained from the same sample, sequenced in a study of T-cell memory formation after mild COVID-19. TCRdb ran MiXCR on the 5' RACE reads and lists one entry per CDR3 protein. The sample shows 450,000 to 650,000 distinct CDR3 sequences, around 21% of them seen only once. Sequencing used PBMCs or a T cell subset sorted from them (not recorded which). The receptor set was obtained from an adult woman who had mild COVID-19 (a few samples of this study predate the infection). Cell type and time point are not known.

This chain links TRBV7-9 with TRBJ2-5; no clear D gene. Per germline, CDR1 SEHNR and CDR2 FQNEAQ (reference sequence). This CDR3 has 13 residues. Deletions cut 6 bases from V and 4 bases from J, with 12 bases between. Here the CDR3 reads CASSLWVSETQYF. Here the CDR3 DNA reads TGTGCCAGCAGTTTGTGGGTTTCAGAGACCCAGTACTTC.

This clonotype was detected only a few times. This chain connects TRBV6-2 or TRBV6-3 to TRBJ2-2; 10 positions match TRBD2. Germline CDR1 MNHEY, CDR2 SVGEGT. This CDR3 comprises 17 residues. Trimming took 6 bases from V and 3 from J; bases not matched to a gene: 10. The CDR3: CASSRDGTSAYTGELFF. CDR3 nucleotides: TGTGCCAGCAGCCGTGACGGGACTAGCGCTTACACCGGGGAGCTGTTTTTT.

The chain uses TRBV9 and TRBJ1-1; tentative D call: TRBD1 (6 bases). Germline V gene sequence: CDR1 SGDLS, CDR2 YYNGEE. V lost 0 bases and J lost 0, with 9 bases in between. The CDR3 length is 15 residues. The CDR3 region is CASSVATGLNTEAFF. CDR3 nucleotides: TGTGCCAGCAGCGTAGCCACAGGGCTGAACACTGAAGCTTTCTTT.

As DNA, the CDR3 is TGCAGTGCTAGTAGCCTAGCGGGGGTATACAATGAGCAGTTCTTC. It encodes CSASSLAGVYNEQFF. V and J are TRBV20-1 and TRBJ2-1; 10 bases match TRBD2. The CDR3 is 15 amino acids. Per the germline V gene, CDR1 is DFQATT and CDR2 is SNEGSKA (reference sequence). The trim removed 3 bases at V and 4 bases at J, leaving 6 bases unmatched.

V usage is TRBV5-6 and J usage is TRBJ1-4; tentatively, D is TRBD1 (5 bases). CDR3 size: 15 residues. Trimming took off 3 bases at V and 0 bases at J, with 9 bases between the two ends. CDR1 is SGHDT and CDR2 is YYEEEE in the germline V gene. DNA of the CDR3: TGTGCCAGCAGCTCCCCGGGGGCAACTAATGAAAAACTGTTTTTT. It translates to CASSSPGATNEKLFF.

Here the CDR3 DNA reads TGTGCCTGGAGTGCGGGACAGCCGAATCAGCCCCAGCATTTT. Translated, it gives CAWSAGQPNQPQHF. This chain connects TRBV30 to TRBJ1-5; 7 nucleotides agree with TRBD1. V dropped 1 base and J dropped 4; count of bases not matched to a gene: 4. Germline loops: CDR1 GTSNPN, CDR2 SVGIG (reference sequence). The CDR3 covers 14 residues.

This clonotype was found a few times. The chain links TRBV19 to TRBJ2-3; D possibly uses TRBD1 or TRBD2 (5 bases each). The CDR3 consists of 15 residues. V shed 7 bases and J shed 0 bases, with 14 bases lying between them. Germline CDR1 LNHDA, CDR2 SQIVND (reference sequence). The CDR3 region is CASNAYRTSTDTQYF. For the CDR3, the DNA is TGTGCCAGTAATGCTTACAGGACTAGCACAGATACGCAGTATTTT.

The chain couples TRBV5-1 to TRBJ2-3; D unclear. From germline, CDR1 is SGHRS and CDR2 YFSETQ. This CDR3 is built from 14 residues. Trimming removed 4 bases from V and 9 bases from J, with 18 bases in between. The CDR3 spells CASSLGTPSGTQYF. DNA of the CDR3: TGCGCCAGCAGCCTCGGTACGCCCTCGGGCACGCAGTATTTT. The entire variable domain, with the rest obtained from reference TRBV5-1 and TRBJ2-3, is as follows: KAGVTQTPRYLIKTRGQQVTLSCSPISGHRSVSWYQQTPGQGLQFLFEYFSETQRNKGNFPGRFSGRQFSNSRSEMNVSTLELGDSALYLCASSLGTPSGTQYFGPGTRLTVL.

There are many counts of this clonotype. The chain joins TRBV6-5 to TRBJ1-1, with 10 bases that match TRBD1. This CDR3 region has 15 residues. The trim removed 6 bases at V and 0 bases at J, leaving 4 bases unmatched. CDR1 is MNHEY, CDR2 SVGAGI, per germline. CDR3: CASRTGGYVNTEAFF. For the CDR3, the DNA is TGTGCCAGCAGGACAGGGGGCTATGTGAACACTGAAGCTTTCTTT.

J is TRBJ2-7 and V is TRBV5-1; TRBD1 might be the D (5 bases). The germline V gene has CDR1 SGHRS and CDR2 YFSETQ. V lost 0 bases and J 2 bases, leaving 9 bases between the germline ends. The CDR3 has 14 residues. The CDR3 DNA reads TGCGCCAGCAGCTTGGACGCAGGGACCTACGAGCAGTACTTC. It translates to CASSLDAGTYEQYF.

This clonotype has more than one count but fewer than ten. DNA of the CDR3: TGTGCCACCAGCAGAGATCATGGAGAGGGGCTTGAATCTGGGGCCAACGTCCTGACTTTC. Translating it yields CATSRDHGEGLESGANVLTF. V is TRBV15 and J is TRBJ2-6; D may match TRBD1 or TRBD2 (5 bases each). CDR1 LNHNV and CDR2 YYDKDF come from the germline V gene (reference sequence). The CDR3 length is 20 residues. The ends were cut back, 0 bases at V and 1 base at J, with 19 bases in the middle.

The rearrangement links TRBV7-9 to TRBJ1-2; D ambiguous. This CDR3 region has 13 residues. CDR1 and CDR2 from the germline V gene are SEHNR and FQNEAQ (reference sequence). Deletions cut 1 base from V and 8 bases from J, with 11 bases between. CDR3 protein: CASSLVKHQGYTF. For the CDR3, the DNA is TGTGCCAGCAGCTTAGTGAAACATCAAGGCTACACCTTC.

This clonotype was counted a few times. The chain employs TRBV9 and TRBJ2-1, with D maybe TRBD1 (6 bases). Germline CDR1 SGDLS, CDR2 YYNGEE. The CDR3 contains 15 residues. V lost 3 bases, J lost 3 bases, and 13 bases lay in between. DNA for the CDR3: TGTGCCAGCAGCGCCTACCAAGGGGGCTACAATGAGCAGTTCTTC. Protein product: CASSAYQGGYNEQFF. The entire variable domain, with the rest obtained from reference TRBV9 and TRBJ2-1, is as follows: DSGVTQTPKHLITATGQRVTLRCSPRSGDLSVYWYQQSLDQGLQFLIQYYNGEERAKGNILERFSAQQFPDLHSELNLSSLELGDSALYFCASSAYQGGYNEQFFGPGTRLTVL.

The V call is TRBV7-8, the J call TRBJ1-2, with 8 bases matching TRBD1. Germline-derived CDR1 and CDR2 are SGHVS and FQNEAQ. The V segment lost 1 base and the J segment 4 bases; nucleotides outside the gene matches: 8. The CDR3 has 16 residues. This CDR3 reads CASSLGARGLGYGYTF. Written as DNA, the CDR3 is TGTGCCAGCAGCTTAGGGGCCAGGGGGCTGGGCTATGGCTACACCTTC.